This TCR beta chain was recovered during a study of T cells in Graves' hyperthyroidism and ophthalmopathy. The investigators amplified TCR beta CDR3 regions from RNA transcripts. A first-round RT-PCR of the TCR CDR3 used the HTBI primer set. TCRdb re-called the multiplex PCR reads with MiXCR, one entry per CDR3 protein. The table includes 300,000 to 450,000 distinct CDR3 sequences, approximately 13% detected once. Diagnoses rested on clinical symptoms, serum thyroxine and TRAb, thyroid ultrasound and orbital computed tomography. This CDR3 is 13 amino acids long. Germline V gives CDR1 LGHDT, CDR2 YNNKEL (reference sequence). The V and J ends lost 7 bases and 2 bases respectively, with 11 bases between them.

The clonotype comes from a woman aged 55-75 years with Graves' hyperthyroidism. Sequencing was carried out using blood. This chain joins TRBV3-1 and TRBJ1-2, with D maybe TRBD1 (6 bases). The CDR3: CASTSGQNYGYTF. The CDR3 DNA sequence: TGTGCCAGCACCTCCGGACAGAACTATGGCTACACCTTC.